The subject of this entry is one TCR beta chain. Its target is unknown. Method: immunoSEQ multiplex PCR; TCRdb's copy keeps in-frame clones and lacks some. This table has more than 100,000 clones, around 92% appearing once. The source of the sample is a study of T cell responses to AZD1222 COVID-19 vaccine. General study findings and limits: Regions 160-218 and 743-854 held dominance among vaccine-associated CD4 TCRs, which spanned spike.

This CDR3 contains 12 residues. V lost 8 bases to trimming and J lost 1 base, with 8 bases between them. Germline V lookup: CDR1 SNHLY, CDR2 FYNNEI. The sample was peripheral blood, taken on day 0 of AZD1222 vaccination. The rearrangement links TRBV2 to TRBJ1-1, with D uncertain. This clonotype was sampled from an adult in good health. The CDR3 loop reads CASAEANTEAFF. In DNA form, the CDR3 reads TGTGCCAGCGCAGAGGCGAACACTGAAGCTTTCTTT.